The 3 T cell receptor beta chains in this list originate from one sample, sequenced in a study of T-cell memory formation after mild COVID-19. TCRdb used MiXCR to reprocess the 5' RACE reads, holding one entry per CDR3 protein. The table shows around 340,000 distinct CDR3 sequences, with around 13% occurring only once. Sequenced: PBMCs or a T cell subset sorted from them (not recorded which). The origin of the receptors is a man aged 18 to 29 who had mild COVID-19 (a few samples of this study predate the infection). Cell type and time point are not known.

The rearrangement joins TRBV10-3 to TRBJ2-3, with 7 bases lining up with TRBD1. CDR3 size: 15 residues. In germline, CDR1 is ENHRY, CDR2 SYGVKD. The junction had 7 bases not matched to a gene; V was cut back by 6 bases and J by 1 base. CDR3 nucleotide sequence: TGTGCCATCAGCAGAGGGGGCGATGGCACAGATACGCAGTATTTT. Protein product: CAISRGGDGTDTQYF.

This clonotype occurred many times. V gene TRBV7-2 combines with J gene TRBJ2-5; 8 nucleotides align to TRBD2. V lost 2 bases, J lost 5 bases, and 7 bases stayed unmatched. The CDR3 covers 15 residues. From germline, CDR1 is SGHTA and CDR2 FQGNSA. As DNA, the CDR3 is TGTGCCAGCAGCTTACAAACGGGGGGGCGCGAGACCCAGTACTTC. Translating it yields CASSLQTGGRETQYF.

Only a few counts were recorded for this clonotype. The rearrangement joins TRBV27 to TRBJ2-1, with 9 bases identical to TRBD1. The CDR3 contains 18 residues. Per the germline V gene, CDR1 is MNHEY and CDR2 is SMNVEV (reference sequence). The V segment lost 5 bases and the J segment 7 bases; nucleotides outside the gene matches: 18. CDR3 in amino acids: CASSPRGTRDRVRNEQFF. In DNA, the CDR3 is TGTGCCAGCAGTCCCCGAGGTACTAGGGACAGGGTTAGAAATGAGCAGTTCTTC.